Each of the 10 T cell receptor beta chains below was sequenced from the same sample in a study of blood T cells in healthy people across ages. The second PCR ran roughly 6 to 12 cycles with a sample-barcoded 5' primer and J-beta primers. TCRdb used MiXCR to reprocess the 5' RACE reads, holding one entry per CDR3 protein. The table records under 850,000 distinct CDR3 sequences, 30% to 45% of them present only once. Sequenced: blood. The receptors stem from a man aged 18 to 35 in good health.

The chain joins TRBV4-3 to TRBJ1-2, with unresolved D. With 5 bases removed from V and 0 bases from J, the gap between germline ends came to 13 bases. Germline V gives CDR1 LGHNA, CDR2 YSLEER. This CDR3 has 15 amino acids. The CDR3 coding sequence is TGCGCCAGCAGCGTTCGACACCTAGCTAACTATGGCTACACCTTC. Protein product: CASSVRHLANYGYTF.

The rearrangement links TRBV4-3 to TRBJ2-3; D is uncertain. The V end was cut by 1 base, the J end by 2 bases, with 10 bases between. CDR3 length: 15 amino acids. CDR1 LGHNA and CDR2 YSLEER come from the germline V gene. Here the CDR3 reads CASSQVATFTDTQYF. The CDR3 region has the DNA TGCGCCAGCAGCCAAGTCGCCACCTTCACAGATACGCAGTATTTT.

The V gene is TRBV7-8, the J gene TRBJ1-2; D may be TRBD1 (5 bases). V lost 4 bases and J lost 7, with 16 bases in between. Germline V gives CDR1 SGHVS, CDR2 FQNEAQ. This CDR3 has 14 amino acids. CDR3 residues: CASSSEGHSTGYTF. DNA of the CDR3: TGTGCCAGCAGCTCTGAAGGACACTCTACTGGCTACACCTTC.

The rearrangement joins TRBV20-1 to TRBJ1-1; D is unresolved. The germline CDR1 and CDR2 sequences are DFQATT and SNEGSKA (reference sequence). Trimming took off 3 bases at V and 4 bases at J, with 12 bases between the two ends. The length of the CDR3 is 13 residues. This CDR3 is CSASEGPGTEAFF. CDR3 bases: TGCAGTGCTAGTGAAGGCCCGGGCACTGAAGCTTTCTTT.

A note on this clonotype: A much more abundant neighbour one base away suggests this may be a read error. This chain connects TRBV12-3 or TRBV12-4 to TRBJ1-1, with D hard to call. V was shortened by 8 bases and J by 4 bases, with 8 bases between the two germline ends. The CDR3 runs 11 residues. The CDR3 DNA reads as TGTGCCAGCGGACGGACCACTGAAGCTTTCTTT. Amino acids: CASGRTTEAFF.

As for this clonotype: The junction departs from germline at one end; a sequencing error may be responsible. The chain joins TRBV10-3 to TRBJ2-7, with D unclear. Germline V lookup: CDR1 ENHRY, CDR2 SYGVKD. This CDR3 region has 13 residues. CDR3 in DNA: TGTGCCGTCAGCATTGAGAGCTCCTACGAGCAGTACTTC. It codes for CAVSIESSYEQYF.

As to this clonotype: A read error may be the cause here, since a much bigger clone is one base away. This chain connects TRBV27 to TRBJ2-6, with D perhaps matching TRBD1 or TRBD2 (5 bases each). Germline values: CDR1 MNHEY, CDR2 SMNVEV (reference sequence). The CDR3 is 18 amino acids. The CDR3 DNA sequence: TGTGCCAGCAGTTTATCTGGTGCTAGCTCCTCCGGGGCCGACGTCCTGACTTTC. This encodes CASSLSGASSSGADVLTF.

This clonotype occurred many times. V usage is TRBV12-3 or TRBV12-4 and J usage is TRBJ1-4, with 9 bases aligning to TRBD1. The CDR3 covers 14 residues. With V trimmed by 6 bases and J by 7 bases, 6 bases remained unmatched. The CDR3 DNA is TGTGCCAGCAGGAATACAGGGGGCTTTGAAAAACTGTTTTTT. Translating it yields CASRNTGGFEKLFF.

This clonotype came up a few times. The V and J genes are TRBV7-2 and TRBJ2-5; D gene uncertain. V was shortened by 4 bases and J by 1 base, with 10 bases between the two germline ends. CDR3 size: 14 residues. CDR1 is SGHTA and CDR2 is FQGNSA in the germline V gene. This CDR3 is CASSSTLLQETQYF. The CDR3 DNA reads TGTGCCAGCAGCTCCACCCTCCTCCAAGAGACCCAGTACTTC. Combining the CDR3 with reference TRBV7-2 and TRBJ2-5 gives the whole variable domain GAGVSQSPSNKVTEKGKDVELRCDPISGHTALYWYRQSLGQGLEFLIYFQGNSAPDKSGLPSDRFSAERTGGSVSTLTIQRTQQEDSAVYLCASSSTLLQETQYFGPGTRLLVL.

On this clonotype: Compared with germline, one end of the junction differs, possibly owing to a read error. This chain uses TRBV12-3 or TRBV12-4 with TRBJ1-6; TRBD1 is a possible D gene (6 bases). The CDR3 loop spans 14 amino acids. The CDR3 reads CASRRGASNSPPHF. The CDR3 DNA sequence: TGTGCCAGCCGACGGGGGGCGTCGAATTCACCCCCCCACTTT.